The 31 T cell receptor beta chains reported below all come from one sample, sequenced in a study of CD8 T cells in ankylosing spondylitis. TCRdb re-derived calls from the 5' RACE reads in MiXCR, one entry per CDR3 protein. The sample records about 510,000 distinct CDR3 sequences, 5.3% being singletons. What these receptors recognize is not known. Notes on the study in general: Under 10 highly homologous variants formed a TCR beta motif that appeared characteristic of ankylosing spondylitis blood.

Sequenced material: blood, either unsorted or a sorted T cell fraction (not recorded which). These receptors originate from a male donor with ankylosing spondylitis.

J is TRBJ2-3 and V is TRBV3-1; D not resolved. This CDR3 has 12 amino acids. V lost 1 base and J lost 5, with 4 bases in between. Germline CDR1 is LGHDT and CDR2 is YNNKEL (reference sequence). The chain's CDR3 is CASSQVIDTQYF. As DNA, the CDR3 is TGTGCCAGCAGCCAAGTGATAGATACGCAGTATTTT.

The sample holds many counts of this clonotype. The CDR3 loop is CASSVASGPPADTQYF. CDR3 bases: TGTGCCAGCAGCGTAGCTTCGGGACCTCCCGCAGATACGCAGTATTTT. The genes are TRBV9 and TRBJ2-3, with D possibly called TRBD1 or TRBD2 (5 bases each). Per the germline V gene, CDR1 is SGDLS and CDR2 is YYNGEE. V gave up 0 bases and J gave up 4 bases, with 15 bases separating them. This CDR3 is built from 16 residues.

The chain has TRBV30 and TRBJ2-1, with TRBD2 matching 8 bases. The CDR3 spans 14 residues. Trimming removed 0 bases from V and 10 bases from J; junction bases left unmatched: 8. Germline V gives CDR1 GTSNPN, CDR2 SVGIG (reference sequence). CDR3 DNA: TGTGCCTGGAGTGTACTGAGCGGGAGTGGAGAGCAGTTCTTC. Translating it yields CAWSVLSGSGEQFF.

This clonotype was recorded many times. The chain recombines TRBV7-9 with TRBJ1-2; no reliable D call. The CDR3 covers 11 residues. Looked up from germline, CDR1 is SEHNR and CDR2 is FQNEAQ (reference sequence). Between the trimmed V and J ends, which lost 2 bases and 11 bases, there was a span of 9 bases. The CDR3 DNA reads TGTGCCAGCAGCTTAAGAGGGATATACACCTTC. Translating it yields CASSLRGIYTF.

This clonotype occurred many times. In DNA form, the CDR3 reads TGTGCCAGCAGCTATAGAGACTTGGATGAGCAGTACTTC. Its protein is CASSYRDLDEQYF. The rearrangement joins TRBV7-8 to TRBJ2-7, with D unclear. The CDR3 covers 13 residues. V lost 4 bases and J lost 7, with 14 bases in between. The germline CDR1 and CDR2 sequences are SGHVS and FQNEAQ.

This clonotype was picked up a small number of times. The chain recombines TRBV24-1 with TRBJ2-7; D perhaps matches TRBD1 (6 bases). Germline V gives CDR1 KGHDR, CDR2 SFDVKD. This CDR3 spans 14 amino acids. V shed 2 bases and J shed 0 bases, with 7 bases lying between them. The CDR3, as DNA: TGTGCCACCAGTGATTGGGACAACTCCTACGAGCAGTACTTC. Protein product: CATSDWDNSYEQYF.

This clonotype was detected many times. The chain combines TRBV20-1 with TRBJ1-1; D remains ambiguous. The CDR3 loop spans 11 amino acids. Per germline, CDR1 DFQATT and CDR2 SNEGSKA (reference sequence). Deletions cut 6 bases from V and 5 bases from J, with 10 bases between. For the CDR3, the DNA is TGCAGTGCATCGGACGGGACTGAAGCTTTCTTT. This sequence encodes CSASDGTEAFF.

This clonotype was recorded at least ten times. The rearrangement uses TRBV4-2 and TRBJ2-7; D is ambiguous. The CDR3 has 13 amino acids. Germline CDR1 LGHNA, CDR2 YNFKEQ. V shed 1 base and J shed 5 bases, with 9 bases lying between them. The CDR3 nucleotides are TGTGCCAGCAGCCAAGTCTGGTCGGACGAGCAGTACTTC. Its translation: CASSQVWSDEQYF.

This clonotype was seen many times. V usage is TRBV4-3 and J usage is TRBJ2-3; D is uncertain. This CDR3 spans 13 amino acids. The germline CDR1 and CDR2 sequences are LGHNA and YSLEER. V gave up 0 bases and J gave up 4 bases, with 5 bases separating them. The CDR3 DNA reads TGCGCCAGCAGCCAAGATAGACCAGATACGCAGTATTTT. It translates to CASSQDRPDTQYF.

There are many counts of this clonotype. The genes are TRBV24-1 and TRBJ2-3, with a weak D call TRBD1 (6 bases). The CDR3 has 13 amino acids. Germline CDR1 KGHDR, CDR2 SFDVKD. Between the trimmed V and J ends, which lost 8 bases and 0 bases, there was a span of 8 bases. The CDR3 spells CATMGASTDTQYF. The CDR3 DNA is TGTGCCACCATGGGGGCTAGCACAGATACGCAGTATTTT.

This clonotype was seen a few times. The V gene is TRBV5-4, the J gene TRBJ2-1, with 9 nucleotides matching TRBD1. Germline V lookup: CDR1 SGHNT, CDR2 YYREEE (reference sequence). J gave up 4 bases and V 5 bases, and 7 bases lay outside the gene matches. The CDR3 loop spans 15 amino acids. CDR3 bases: TGTGCCAGCAGAATGAGACAGGGGGGGTACAATGAGCAGTTCTTC. Residues: CASRMRQGGYNEQFF.

This clonotype was seen ten or more times. The chain uses TRBV7-3 and TRBJ2-2, with a weak D call TRBD1 (6 bases). The germline gives CDR1 SGHTA, CDR2 FQGTGA. The CDR3 sequence is 13 residues long. The V and J ends lost 2 bases and 6 bases respectively, with 7 bases between them. The CDR3 loop reads CASSLSGAGELFF. The CDR3 coding sequence is TGTGCCAGCAGCTTATCAGGGGCCGGGGAGCTGTTTTTT.

In this sample, this clonotype turned up a few times. The chain uses TRBV7-2 and TRBJ1-2; 9 nucleotides agree with TRBD1. The junction had 10 bases not matched to a gene; V was cut back by 2 bases and J by 6 bases. CDR3 length: 16 amino acids. Germline CDR1 is SGHTA and CDR2 is FQGNSA. The CDR3 nucleotides are TGTGCCAGCAGCTTATCGGTCTTGGGACAGGGAAATGGCTACACCTTC. It is translated as CASSLSVLGQGNGYTF.

The rearrangement links TRBV7-9 to TRBJ2-6; D uncertain. The germline V and J ends were trimmed by 4 bases and 0 bases, with 7 bases remaining between them. The V gene's germline CDR1 is SEHNR and CDR2 FQNEAQ (reference sequence). The CDR3 length is 15 residues. The chain's CDR3 is CASSSHLSGANVLTF. The CDR3 DNA follows: TGTGCCAGCAGCTCTCACCTCTCTGGGGCCAACGTCCTGACTTTC.

This clonotype was seen ten or more times. The gene calls are TRBV24-1 and TRBJ1-1; D is undetermined. V was trimmed by 3 bases and J by 2 bases, leaving 3 bases between them. The germline V gene has CDR1 KGHDR and CDR2 SFDVKD. The length of the CDR3 is 12 residues. The CDR3 nucleotides read TGTGCCACCAGTGATGCCAACACTGAAGCTTTCTTT. As protein: CATSDANTEAFF.

Many counts were recorded for this clonotype. The rearrangement uses TRBV5-5 and TRBJ2-5; 9 nucleotides align to TRBD1. Losses at the gene ends were 1 base for V and 4 bases for J; bases not matched to a gene: 8. This CDR3 is built from 16 residues. Per germline, CDR1 SGHKS and CDR2 YYEKEE (reference sequence). This CDR3 reads CASSLSPGQGLETQYF. In nucleotides, the CDR3 is TGTGCCAGCAGCTTGTCCCCGGGACAGGGTCTAGAGACCCAGTACTTC.

The rearrangement uses TRBV9 and TRBJ2-5, with 7 bases lining up with TRBD1. V lost 0 bases, J lost 2 bases, and 1 base stayed unmatched. Germline V lookup: CDR1 SGDLS, CDR2 YYNGEE. The CDR3 is 14 residues long. The CDR3 DNA reads TGTGCCAGCAGCGTAGGGGACAGACAAGAGACCCAGTACTTC. This encodes CASSVGDRQETQYF.

The chain has TRBV24-1 and TRBJ2-5, with TRBD2 matching 10 bases. The CDR3 contains 16 residues. The germline V gene encodes CDR1 KGHDR and CDR2 SFDVKD. With 4 bases clipped from V and 5 bases from J, the junction kept 9 bases outside the gene matches. The CDR3 spells CATSDRTSGAWETQYF. The CDR3 coding sequence is TGTGCCACCAGTGACCGAACTAGCGGGGCATGGGAGACCCAGTACTTC.

This clonotype has only a few counts. The rearrangement joins TRBV24-1 to TRBJ1-3; no definite D call. CDR1 and CDR2 (germline): KGHDR, SFDVKD. The V end was cut by 6 bases, the J end by 0 bases, with 17 bases between. This CDR3 has 17 amino acids. CDR3 DNA sequence: TGTGCCACCAGTATCCAGCGCCGTTCATCCTCTGGAAACACCATATATTTT. This encodes CATSIQRRSSSGNTIYF.

This clonotype was detected ten times or more. The V gene is TRBV5-1, the J gene TRBJ2-5, with TRBD2 identical over 8 bases. This CDR3 is 15 amino acids long. Germline V gene sequence: CDR1 SGHRS, CDR2 YFSETQ. J lost 2 bases, V lost 1 base, and 4 bases had no gene match. The CDR3 DNA sequence: TGCGCCAGCAGCTTGTTCGGCGGGGGGCAAGAGACCCAGTACTTC. This codes for CASSLFGGGQETQYF.

This clonotype was recorded at least ten times. The rearrangement links TRBV15 to TRBJ1-1, with a possible D match to TRBD1 (5 bases). The CDR3 is made up of 15 amino acids. Germline V CDR1 and CDR2: LNHNV, YYDKDF (reference sequence). V dropped 0 bases and J dropped 1 base, with 9 bases sitting between them. The chain's CDR3 is CATSRDRGRNTEAFF. CDR3 in DNA: TGTGCCACCAGCAGAGACCGGGGGAGGAACACTGAAGCTTTCTTT.

This clonotype was found many times. The genes are TRBV5-6 and TRBJ2-1, with 11 positions matching TRBD1. The germline CDR1 and CDR2 sequences are SGHDT and YYEEEE. V shed 3 bases, J shed 2 bases, and the junction held 1 base outside the gene matches. The CDR3 covers 15 residues. CDR3 coding DNA: TGTGCCAGCAGCTGGACAGGGGGCCCCTACAATGAGCAGTTCTTC. Its translation: CASSWTGGPYNEQFF.

This clonotype was picked up many times. The rearrangement links TRBV15 to TRBJ1-5; D is ambiguous. CDR1 LNHNV and CDR2 YYDKDF come from the germline V gene (reference sequence). The V end was cut by 3 bases, the J end by 5 bases, with 5 bases between. The CDR3 is made up of 12 amino acids. DNA for the CDR3: TGTGCCACCAGCAGCCCGCATCAGCCCCAGCATTTT. Translation: CATSSPHQPQHF.

This clonotype has ten or more counts. The rearrangement links TRBV20-1 to TRBJ2-7; unclear D gene. CDR3 length: 13 amino acids. V lost 2 bases and J lost 6, with 14 bases in between. CDR1 is DFQATT, CDR2 SNEGSKA, per germline (reference sequence). The CDR3: CSARSRLPGEQYF. CDR3 DNA: TGCAGTGCTAGATCTCGGCTTCCAGGCGAGCAGTACTTC.

This clonotype was observed many times. This chain uses TRBV20-1 with TRBJ2-3; D unresolved. The CDR3 is 14 residues long. V was clipped by 3 bases and J by 3 bases, with 13 bases between them. Germline V gene lookup returns CDR1 DFQATT and CDR2 SNEGSKA (reference sequence). The CDR3 protein is CSASGEYSTDTQYF. DNA of the CDR3: TGCAGTGCTAGCGGCGAATATAGTACAGATACGCAGTATTTT.

The V and J genes are TRBV7-9 and TRBJ2-7, with D possibly TRBD1 on 6 matching bases. V lost 4 bases, J lost 3 bases, and 13 bases lay in between. This CDR3 contains 14 residues. The V gene's germline CDR1 is SEHNR and CDR2 FQNEAQ (reference sequence). Here the CDR3 DNA reads TGTGCCAGCAGCTCCCGACAGGACCTCTACGAGCAGTACTTC. Protein sequence: CASSSRQDLYEQYF.

This clonotype was seen a handful of times. The CDR3 DNA is TGTGCCACCAGTGACCCTGGACAGGGTATCAATCAGCCCCAGCATTTT. Amino acids: CATSDPGQGINQPQHF. The J gene is TRBJ1-5, the V gene TRBV24-1, with 8 bases matching TRBD1. Trimming at V came to 4 bases and at J to 3 bases, leaving 7 bases not matched to a gene. The CDR3 loop spans 16 amino acids. Germline CDR1 is KGHDR and CDR2 is SFDVKD.

The J gene is TRBJ2-2, the V gene TRBV6-5, with D uncertain. Deletions cut 6 bases from V and 2 bases from J, with 10 bases between. Germline assignment: CDR1 MNHEY and CDR2 SVGAGI. This CDR3 comprises 14 residues. The CDR3: CASSYNGNTGELFF. The CDR3 nucleotides read TGTGCCAGCAGCTATAACGGTAACACCGGGGAGCTGTTTTTT.

The sample holds many counts of this clonotype. The chain has TRBV7-2 and TRBJ1-2; D possibly corresponds to TRBD1 (6 bases). Trimming removed 6 bases from V and 8 bases from J, with 22 bases in between. This CDR3 is built from 15 residues. Germline V CDR1 and CDR2: SGHTA, FQGNSA. The CDR3 protein is CASSLNRGAPWGYTF. CDR3 nucleotide sequence: TGTGCCAGCAGTTTAAATCGGGGGGCACCCTGGGGCTACACCTTC.

There are many counts of this clonotype. This chain joins TRBV5-1 and TRBJ2-3; 7 bases agree with TRBD1. V lost 5 bases, J lost 0 bases, and 6 bases stayed unmatched. From germline, CDR1 is SGHRS and CDR2 YFSETQ. This CDR3 spans 15 amino acids. The CDR3 sequence: CASSSTGISTDTQYF. CDR3 coding DNA: TGCGCCAGCAGTTCGACAGGGATCAGCACAGATACGCAGTATTTT.

This clonotype has ten or more counts. The chain uses TRBV20-1 and TRBJ1-1; D call uncertain. The V end lost 5 bases, the J end lost 6 bases, and 13 bases lay between the germline ends. The CDR3 has 12 residues. Germline V gives CDR1 DFQATT, CDR2 SNEGSKA (reference sequence). The CDR3 is CSADSGIAEAFF. CDR3 bases: TGCAGTGCTGACTCGGGGATTGCTGAAGCTTTCTTT.